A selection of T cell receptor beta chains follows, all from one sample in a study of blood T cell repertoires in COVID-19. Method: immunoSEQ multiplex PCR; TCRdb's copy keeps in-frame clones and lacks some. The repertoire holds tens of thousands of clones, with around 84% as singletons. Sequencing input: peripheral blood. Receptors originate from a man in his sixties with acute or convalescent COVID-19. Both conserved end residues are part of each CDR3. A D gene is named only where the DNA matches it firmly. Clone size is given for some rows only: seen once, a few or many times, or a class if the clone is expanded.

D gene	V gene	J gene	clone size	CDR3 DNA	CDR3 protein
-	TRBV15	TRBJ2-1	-	TGTGCCACCAGCAGACCCGGGTCAGCGGAGACCTACAATGAGCAGTTCTTC	CATSRPGSAETYNEQFF
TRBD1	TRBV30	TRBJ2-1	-	TGTGCCTGGACGGACAGGAATTTATACAATGAGCAGTTCTTC	CAWTDRNLYNEQFF
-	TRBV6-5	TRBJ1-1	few	TGTGCCAGCAGTTATTCCAGGGTGGGAACCACTGAAGCTTTCTTT	CASSYSRVGTTEAFF
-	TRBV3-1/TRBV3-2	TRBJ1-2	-	TGTGCCAGCAGCCTACGACTCAACCTCTATGGCTACACCTTC	CASSLRLNLYGYTF
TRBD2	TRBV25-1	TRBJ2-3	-	TGTGCCAGCAGTGGTCCTAGCGGCACGAGCACAGATACGCAGTATTTT	CASSGPSGTSTDTQYF
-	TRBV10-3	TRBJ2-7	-	TGTGCCATCAGTGAGCCGACCCAGGGCTCCGCAACCTACGAGCAGTACTTC	CAISEPTQGSATYEQYF
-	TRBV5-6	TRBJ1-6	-	TGTGCCAGCAGCTCACGGACAGCTTCACCCCTCCACTTT	CASSSRTASPLHF
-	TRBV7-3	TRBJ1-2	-	TGTGCCAGCAGCCCATCGGGGATAATCCCACTCGGCTACACCTTC	CASSPSGIIPLGYTF
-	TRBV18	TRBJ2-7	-	TGTGCCAGCTCACCACCTGACCTAGCTATGCAGTACTTC	CASSPPDLAMQYF
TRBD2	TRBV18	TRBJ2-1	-	TGTGCCAGCTCACCACGGGGGACTAAGTACAATGAGCAGTTCTTC	CASSPRGTKYNEQFF
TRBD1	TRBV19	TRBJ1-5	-	TGTGCCAGTAGTAAAGACAGGGGTAGCAATCAGCCCCAGCATTTT	CASSKDRGSNQPQHF
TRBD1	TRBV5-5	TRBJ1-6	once	TGTGCCAGCAGCTTCGGACAGGGTTGGAATTCACCCCTCCACTTT	CASSFGQGWNSPLHF
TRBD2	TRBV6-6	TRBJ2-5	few	TGTGCCAGCACGTTCAGCGGGGGCAAAGAGACCCAGTACTTC	CASTFSGGKETQYF
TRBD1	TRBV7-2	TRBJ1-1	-	TGTGCCAGCAGCTTAGCGCCAGGGGGACGCACTGAAGCTTTCTTT	CASSLAPGGRTEAFF
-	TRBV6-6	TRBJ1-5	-	TGTGCCAGCAGGCAAACAGGGATCAATCAGCCCCAGCATTTT	CASRQTGINQPQHF
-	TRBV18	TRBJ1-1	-	TGTGCCAGCTCACTCAGCGGGCCCTTCGCTGAAGCTTTCTTT	CASSLSGPFAEAFF
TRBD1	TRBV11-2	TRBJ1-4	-	TGTGCCAGCAGCTTAAGACAGGGCGGTAATGAAAAACTGTTTTTT	CASSLRQGGNEKLFF
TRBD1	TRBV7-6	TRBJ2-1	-	TGTGCCAGCAGCGTCCGACAGGGGGTCGGCGATGAGCAGTTCTTC	CASSVRQGVGDEQFF
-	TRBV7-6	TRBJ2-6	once	TGTGCCAGCGGGGGCCTAGCTGGGGCCAACGTCCTGACTTTC	CASGGLAGANVLTF
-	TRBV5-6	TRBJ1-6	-	TGTGCCAGCAGCTTGAGTTTGAGCTCCTATAATTCACCCCTCCACTTT	CASSLSLSSYNSPLHF
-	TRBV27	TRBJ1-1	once	TGTGCCAGCAGTTTAAGGGATAGGGGGAACACTGAAGCTTTCTTT	CASSLRDRGNTEAFF
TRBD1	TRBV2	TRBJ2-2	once	TGTGCCAGCACTCCGACAGGGGTAAGCAGCTCCGGGGAGCTGTTTTTT	CASTPTGVSSSGELFF
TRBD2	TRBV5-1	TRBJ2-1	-	TGCGCCAGCAGCTTGGTGACTAGCGGGGGGGTTGAGCAGTTCTTC	CASSLVTSGGVEQFF
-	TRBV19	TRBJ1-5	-	TGTGCCAGTAGTATCTATGTAGAAGATCAGCCCCAGCATTTT	CASSIYVEDQPQHF
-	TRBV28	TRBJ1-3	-	TGTGCCAGCCAAGCTTTCTCTGGAAACACCATATATTTT	CASQAFSGNTIYF
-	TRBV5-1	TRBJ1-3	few	TGCGCCAGCAGCTTGGCGACTGGTAGCTCTGGAAACACCATATATTTT	CASSLATGSSGNTIYF
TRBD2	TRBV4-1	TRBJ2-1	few	TGCGCCAGCAGCCAAGGCGGGGGTCACAATGAGCAGTTCTTC	CASSQGGGHNEQFF
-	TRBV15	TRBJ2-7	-	TGTGCCACCAGCAGAGAGTTCCTATACTACGAGCAGTACTTC	CATSREFLYYEQYF
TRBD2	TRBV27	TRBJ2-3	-	TGTGCCAGCAGTTTATCCAGGGGACTAGCGGGGAACCCAAGCACAGATACGCAGTATTTT	CASSLSRGLAGNPSTDTQYF
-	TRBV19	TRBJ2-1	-	TGTGCCAGTACCCGGGGGTCCTACAATGAGCAGTTCTTC	CASTRGSYNEQFF
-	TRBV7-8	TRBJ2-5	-	TGTGCCAGCAGCTTAAAAAGGGGGGGGCAAGAGACCCAGTACTTC	CASSLKRGGQETQYF
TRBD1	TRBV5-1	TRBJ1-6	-	TGCGCCAGCAGGGGAGGGACAGGGGATTCACCCCTCCACTTT	CASRGGTGDSPLHF
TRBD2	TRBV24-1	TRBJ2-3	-	TGTGCCACCAGTGTCGGGGGGAGCACAGATACGCAGTATTTT	CATSVGGSTDTQYF
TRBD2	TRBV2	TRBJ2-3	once	TGTGCCAGCAGTGAAGGGGGGGGTCGCACAGATACGCAGTATTTT	CASSEGGGRTDTQYF
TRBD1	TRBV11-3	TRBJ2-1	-	TGTGCCAGCAGCCCCAGCCGGGACAGGGGTACTGAGCAGTTCTTC	CASSPSRDRGTEQFF
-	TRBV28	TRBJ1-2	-	TGTGCCAGCAGTTTAGGCGGGGGAAACTATGGCTACACCTTC	CASSLGGGNYGYTF
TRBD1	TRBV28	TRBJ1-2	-	TGTGCCAGCACGGTGTCAGGGGGAGGTTTTGGCGGCTACACCTTC	CASTVSGGGFGGYTF
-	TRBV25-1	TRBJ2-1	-	TGTGCCAGCAGTGAATGGCAGGGGGGTACCTACAATGAGCAGTTCTTC	CASSEWQGGTYNEQFF
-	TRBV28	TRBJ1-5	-	TGTGCCAGCAGACGAGCCTACGGCGGGAGCAATCAGCCCCAGCATTTT	CASRRAYGGSNQPQHF
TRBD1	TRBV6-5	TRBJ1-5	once	TGTGCCAGCAGCTACAGGGGTCTGACGGGTCAGCCCCAGCATTTT	CASSYRGLTGQPQHF
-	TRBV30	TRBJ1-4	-	TGTGCCTGGACGGAGAGACCGAAGCGCCGGCTTTATAATGAAAAACTGTTTTTT	CAWTERPKRRLYNEKLFF
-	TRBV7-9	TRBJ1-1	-	TGTGCCAGCAGCTCCAAGTCCACGGGGAACACTGAAGCTTTCTTT	CASSSKSTGNTEAFF
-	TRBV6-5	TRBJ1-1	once	TGTGCCAGCAGCCTTACCGGGGATCGAGCTTTCTTT	CASSLTGDRAFF
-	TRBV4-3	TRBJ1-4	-	TGCGCCAGCAGCCAAGGGTTTCACAGGGTTTCGACTAATGAAAAACTGTTTTTT	CASSQGFHRVSTNEKLFF
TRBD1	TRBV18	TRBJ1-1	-	TGTGCCAGCTCCTCCGGGACAGGGGCGAACACTGAAGCTTTCTTT	CASSSGTGANTEAFF
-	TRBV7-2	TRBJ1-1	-	TGTGCCAGCAGCTTAAGATTATCAGGGAAGACCACTGAAGCTTTCTTT	CASSLRLSGKTTEAFF
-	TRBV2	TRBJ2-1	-	TGTGCCAGCAGCCCCTCCCTAGGGGCAGGTGAGCAGTTCTTC	CASSPSLGAGEQFF
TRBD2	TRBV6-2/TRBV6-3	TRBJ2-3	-	TGTGCCAGCAGTTCGGCGGGGGGATCGCCAGATACGCAGTATTTT	CASSSAGGSPDTQYF
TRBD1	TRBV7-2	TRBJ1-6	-	TGTGCCAGCAACCGACAGGGAGGTTCACCCCTCCACTTT	CASNRQGGSPLHF